Presented here are 29 T cell receptor beta chains from one specimen sequenced in a study of control samples from healthy donors and cancer patients. Libraries were prepared by immunoSEQ multiplex PCR; TCRdb keeps only in-frame clonotypes and omits some of them. The sample consists of around 130,000 clones, approximately 88% of them appearing once. Sequenced material: blood. The receptors here all came from a man aged 50 to 60 in good health.

This chain links TRBV21-1 with TRBJ2-7; the table gives TRBD1 as D, unverified against the DNA. TRBV21-1 counts as a pseudogene. CDR3 size: 15 residues. The CDR3 DNA follows: TGTGCCAGCAGCAAACCTGGGGGCTGCTCCTACGAGCAGTACTTC. Its translation: CASSKPGGCSYEQYF.

This rearrangement joins TRBV19 to TRBJ2-7; TRBD1 might be the D (5 bases). Germline-derived CDR1 and CDR2 are LNHDA and SQIVND (reference sequence). Trimming pared 3 bases from V and 5 bases from J, leaving 14 bases between. This CDR3 region has 14 residues. Written as DNA, the CDR3 is TGTGCCAGTAGTATCGGAAGGGGTGCCGACGAGCAGTACTTC. This gives the protein CASSIGRGADEQYF.

The V gene is TRBV9, the J gene TRBJ1-6, with D unclear. V gave up 4 bases and J gave up 7 bases, with 15 bases separating them. Germline V gives CDR1 SGDLS, CDR2 YYNGEE. This CDR3 has 15 amino acids. The CDR3 DNA follows: TGTGCCAGCAGCCTGGCCTTAGCGGTGAATTCACCCCTCCACTTT. Protein sequence: CASSLALAVNSPLHF.

The J gene is TRBJ2-6, the V gene TRBV10-3, with 8 bases fitting TRBD2. This CDR3 has 16 amino acids. V trimming: 4 bases; J trimming: 2 bases; junction bases outside the gene matches: 4. Germline lookup yields CDR1 ENHRY and CDR2 SYGVKD. In DNA form, the CDR3 reads TGTGCCATCAGTGCGGGAGGGGAAACTGGGGCCAACGTCCTGACTTTC. This translates into CAISAGGETGANVLTF.

The chain joins TRBV30 to TRBJ1-2; D gene unclear. Germline V gene lookup returns CDR1 GTSNPN and CDR2 SVGIG (reference sequence). CDR3 length equals 13 residues. V gave up 3 bases and J gave up 7 bases, with 15 bases separating them. Written as DNA, the CDR3 is TGTGCCTGGAGCCTACAGACGGTTAGTGGCTACACCTTC. Protein product: CAWSLQTVSGYTF.

V gene TRBV5-6 combines with J gene TRBJ1-2, with 7 bases identical to TRBD1. The trim removed 0 bases at V and 2 bases at J, leaving 4 bases unmatched. The CDR3 is 15 residues long. Per the germline V gene, CDR1 is SGHDT and CDR2 is YYEEEE. The CDR3 spells CASSLVAGGNYGYTF. CDR3 DNA sequence: TGTGCCAGCAGCTTGGTGGCAGGGGGAAACTATGGCTACACCTTC.

V usage is TRBV4-1 and J usage is TRBJ2-3, with TRBD1 as a possible D gene (5 bases). The germline V gene encodes CDR1 MGHRA and CDR2 YSYEKL. V shed 1 base and J shed 4 bases, with 12 bases lying between them. The CDR3 is 15 residues long. CDR3 amino acids: CASSQAAGRPDTQYF. The DNA of the CDR3 is TGCGCCAGCAGCCAAGCGGCAGGGCGGCCAGATACGCAGTATTTT.

This chain uses TRBV28 with TRBJ1-6; TRBD1 agrees at 10 bases. The CDR3 contains 14 residues. Germline V lookup: CDR1 MDHEN, CDR2 SYDVKM. V lost 3 bases and J lost 9; bases outside the gene matches: 2. CDR3 in amino acids: CASSFDRGLSPLHF. In nucleotides, the CDR3 is TGTGCCAGCAGTTTCGACAGGGGGCTTTCACCCCTCCACTTT. Filled out from reference TRBV28 and TRBJ1-6, the complete variable domain reads DVKVTQSSRYLVKRTGEKVFLECVQDMDHENMFWYRQDPGLGLRLIYFSYDVKMKEKGDIPEGYSVSREKKERFSLILESASTNQTSMYLCASSFDRGLSPLHFGNGTRLTVT.

V usage is TRBV5-1 and J usage is TRBJ2-7; 13 nucleotides align to TRBD2. Germline CDR1 reads SGHRS; CDR2 reads YFSETQ. The junction had 9 bases not matched to a gene; V was cut back by 3 bases and J by 6 bases. CDR3 size: 16 residues. The CDR3 protein is CASSSPTSGGASEQYF. CDR3 nucleotide sequence: TGCGCCAGCAGCTCTCCCACTAGCGGGGGGGCCAGCGAGCAGTACTTC.

This chain connects TRBV5-1 to TRBJ1-3; 9 positions agree with TRBD1. The CDR3 loop spans 16 amino acids. V lost 4 bases, J lost 4 bases, and 9 bases stayed unmatched. In germline, CDR1 is SGHRS, CDR2 YFSETQ. The CDR3 loop reads CASSRTTTGGGNTIYF. DNA of the CDR3: TGCGCCAGCAGCCGTACAACGACAGGGGGAGGAAACACCATATATTTT.

The chain carries TRBV11-2 and TRBJ2-7, with 12 bases identical to TRBD1. V dropped 3 bases and J dropped 6; count of bases not matched to a gene: 9. Germline CDR1 and CDR2: SGHAT and FQNNGV. This CDR3 spans 16 amino acids. The chain's CDR3 is CASSFLPGQGAGEQYF. CDR3 DNA: TGTGCCAGCAGCTTCCTTCCGGGACAGGGGGCTGGCGAGCAGTACTTC.

CDR3 protein: CASSSPTSGGTNEQFF. In nucleotides, the CDR3 is TGTGCCAGCAGCTCTCCGACTAGCGGGGGGACCAATGAGCAGTTCTTC. The gene calls are TRBV7-2 and TRBJ2-1, with 13 bases identical to TRBD2. Germline V gene lookup returns CDR1 SGHTA and CDR2 FQGNSA. The CDR3 is made up of 16 amino acids. J lost 6 bases, V lost 4 bases, and 6 bases had no gene match.

This CDR3 is CASSPAGGRENEQFF. CDR3 DNA sequence: TGTGCCAGCAGCCCGGCGGGGGGGCGGGAGAATGAGCAGTTCTTC. The J gene is TRBJ2-1, the V gene TRBV7-6, with 9 bases aligning to TRBD2. This CDR3 has 15 amino acids. Germline CDR1 reads SGHVS; CDR2 reads FNYEAQ. V gave up 5 bases and J gave up 7 bases; unmatched junction bases: 9.

The CDR3 loop reads CASSLGGTGQPQHF. The CDR3 nucleotides are TGTGCCAGCAGTCTAGGGGGGACCGGCCAGCCCCAGCATTTT. V usage is TRBV14 and J usage is TRBJ1-5, with D possibly matching TRBD1 (6 bases). Germline CDR1 reads SGHDN; CDR2 reads FVKESK. V lost 6 bases and J 7 bases, leaving 16 bases between the germline ends. There are 14 residues in the CDR3.

The chain couples TRBV19 to TRBJ1-3, with a weak D call TRBD1 (5 bases). CDR3 length: 15 residues. Germline CDR1 LNHDA, CDR2 SQIVND (reference sequence). V dropped 2 bases and J dropped 2 bases, with 10 bases sitting between them. The CDR3 region has the DNA TGTGCCAGTAGTATACAGGGAGGTCCTGGAAACACCATATATTTT. Translated: CASSIQGGPGNTIYF. Full variable domain (remainder filled in from reference TRBV19 and TRBJ1-3): DGGITQSPKYLFRKEGQNVTLSCEQNLNHDAMYWYRQDPGQGLRLIYYSQIVNDFQKGDIAEGYSVSREKKESFPLTVTSAQKNPTAFYLCASSIQGGPGNTIYFGEGSWLTVV.

The gene calls are TRBV19 and TRBJ2-2; D might be TRBD1 (6 bases). The ends were cut back, 8 bases at V and 5 bases at J, with 18 bases in the middle. CDR3 length: 15 residues. Germline CDR1 and CDR2: LNHDA and SQIVND (reference sequence). CDR3 nucleotide sequence: TGTGCCAGTTACACTCCGGGACATAAGACCGGGGAGCTGTTTTTT. This translates into CASYTPGHKTGELFF.

The J gene is TRBJ2-4, the V gene TRBV19, with D maybe TRBD2 (5 bases). Germline loops: CDR1 LNHDA, CDR2 SQIVND (reference sequence). This CDR3 is 14 amino acids long. Trimming cost V 1 base and J 9 bases, with 13 bases left between them. Here the CDR3 DNA reads TGTGCCAGTAGTATAGGAGGGTTAGGTGGCATTCAGTACTTC. This gives the protein CASSIGGLGGIQYF.

The chain uses TRBV5-1 and TRBJ2-1; 14 bases match TRBD2. V gave up 3 bases and J gave up 9 bases; unmatched junction bases: 5. The CDR3 length is 15 residues. Germline V lookup: CDR1 SGHRS, CDR2 YFSETQ. The CDR3 region is CASSSGLAGGIEQFF. The DNA for the CDR3 is TGCGCCAGCAGCTCAGGACTAGCGGGGGGAATTGAGCAGTTCTTC.

The chain employs TRBV2 and TRBJ2-3, with D tentatively TRBD1 or TRBD2 (6 bases each). This CDR3 is 13 amino acids long. V was pared by 3 bases and J by 6 bases, with 10 bases between. Germline values: CDR1 SNHLY, CDR2 FYNNEI. The CDR3 nucleotides are TGTGCCAGCAGTGACCGGGGGCGGGATACGCAGTATTTT. Translated, it gives CASSDRGRDTQYF.

The chain combines TRBV12-5 with TRBJ1-5; D remains unclear. V was trimmed by 6 bases and J by 2 bases, leaving 11 bases between them. This CDR3 contains 14 residues. Germline CDR1 and CDR2: LGHNT and FRNRAP. In nucleotides, the CDR3 is TGTGCTAGTGGCCCCGGGAGAGGCAATCAGCCCCAGCATTTT. Its protein is CASGPGRGNQPQHF. The complete variable domain, with remaining parts taken from reference TRBV12-5 and TRBJ1-5, reads DARVTQTPRHKVTEMGQEVTMRCQPILGHNTVFWYRQTMMQGLELLAYFRNRAPLDDSGMPKDRFSAEMPDATLATLKIQPSEPRDSAVYFCASGPGRGNQPQHFGDGTRLSIL.

In this sample, this clone turned up a few times. The V call is TRBV5-1, the J call TRBJ1-2; D unclear. The CDR3 extends over 14 amino acids. Trimming pared 2 bases from V and 4 bases from J, leaving 12 bases between. Per germline, CDR1 SGHRS and CDR2 YFSETQ. The CDR3 here is CASSFRTEGYGYTF. The DNA of the CDR3 is TGCGCCAGCAGCTTCAGGACGGAGGGCTATGGCTACACCTTC.

The chain employs TRBV18 and TRBJ1-1, with a possible D match to TRBD1 (6 bases). Looked up from germline, CDR1 is KGHSH and CDR2 is LQKENI. Trimming left V 5 bases short and J 4 bases short, with 14 bases between. The CDR3 has 14 residues. This CDR3 is CASSRGERVTEAFF. The CDR3 region has the DNA TGTGCCAGCTCAAGGGGGGAAAGAGTCACTGAAGCTTTCTTT.

This chain links TRBV15 with TRBJ1-1; maybe TRBD1 (5 bases). In germline, CDR1 is LNHNV, CDR2 YYDKDF (reference sequence). The CDR3 has 13 residues. V lost 0 bases and J lost 8, with 10 bases in between. The CDR3 nucleotides read TGTGCCACCAGCAGAGATCGAGGGGCGGAAGCTTTCTTT. It yields the protein CATSRDRGAEAFF.

This chain links TRBV2 with TRBJ1-1, with 8 bases matching TRBD1. V trimming: 4 bases; J trimming: 4 bases; junction bases outside the gene matches: 5. This CDR3 comprises 14 residues. Per germline, CDR1 SNHLY and CDR2 FYNNEI. CDR3 in DNA: TGTGCCAGCAGTGCGGTCACAGGGGGCACTGAAGCTTTCTTT. This translates into CASSAVTGGTEAFF.

There are a few counts of this clone. This chain links TRBV6-5 with TRBJ2-7; no firm D call. CDR1 MNHEY and CDR2 SVGAGI come from the germline V gene. The V and J ends lost 0 bases and 3 bases respectively, with 6 bases between them. This CDR3 comprises 13 residues. CDR3 in amino acids: CASSYSHYYEQYF. For the CDR3, the DNA is TGTGCCAGCAGTTACTCCCACTACTACGAGCAGTACTTC.

As DNA, the CDR3 is TGCGCCAGCAGCCAACTAAGCCCCGGGTCGAACACTGAAGCTTTCTTT. It translates to CASSQLSPGSNTEAFF. The gene calls are TRBV4-1 and TRBJ1-1, with D hard to call. Trimming pared 2 bases from V and 1 base from J, leaving 14 bases between. Germline assignment: CDR1 MGHRA and CDR2 YSYEKL. CDR3 length equals 16 residues.

This clone was seen a handful of times. The rearrangement links TRBV19 to TRBJ2-7, with 7 bases lining up with TRBD1. Trimming at V came to 6 bases and at J to 1 base, leaving 9 bases not matched to a gene. Germline lookup yields CDR1 LNHDA and CDR2 SQIVND (reference sequence). The CDR3 loop spans 15 amino acids. In nucleotides, the CDR3 is TGTGCCAGTAGCAACACAGGGGAAGGGTCCTACGAGCAGTACTTC. This translates into CASSNTGEGSYEQYF.

The chain joins TRBV19 to TRBJ1-1, with TRBD1 as a possible D gene (5 bases). The CDR3 is 14 residues long. The V end lost 4 bases, the J end lost 0 bases, and 9 bases lay between the germline ends. CDR1 and CDR2 (germline): LNHDA, SQIVND (reference sequence). The CDR3 spells CASSTGTVNTEAFF. CDR3 nucleotides: TGTGCCAGTAGTACTGGGACGGTGAACACTGAAGCTTTCTTT.

As to this clone: The identical CDR3 is also encoded by other nucleotide sequences in the sample. The chain carries TRBV18 and TRBJ2-5, with D unresolved. Looked up from germline, CDR1 is KGHSH and CDR2 is LQKENI. The length of the CDR3 is 13 residues. Between the trimmed V and J ends, which lost 0 bases and 2 bases, there was a span of 4 bases. This CDR3 is CASSPPSQETQYF. The CDR3 nucleotides read TGTGCCAGCTCACCACCAAGTCAAGAGACCCAGTACTTC.